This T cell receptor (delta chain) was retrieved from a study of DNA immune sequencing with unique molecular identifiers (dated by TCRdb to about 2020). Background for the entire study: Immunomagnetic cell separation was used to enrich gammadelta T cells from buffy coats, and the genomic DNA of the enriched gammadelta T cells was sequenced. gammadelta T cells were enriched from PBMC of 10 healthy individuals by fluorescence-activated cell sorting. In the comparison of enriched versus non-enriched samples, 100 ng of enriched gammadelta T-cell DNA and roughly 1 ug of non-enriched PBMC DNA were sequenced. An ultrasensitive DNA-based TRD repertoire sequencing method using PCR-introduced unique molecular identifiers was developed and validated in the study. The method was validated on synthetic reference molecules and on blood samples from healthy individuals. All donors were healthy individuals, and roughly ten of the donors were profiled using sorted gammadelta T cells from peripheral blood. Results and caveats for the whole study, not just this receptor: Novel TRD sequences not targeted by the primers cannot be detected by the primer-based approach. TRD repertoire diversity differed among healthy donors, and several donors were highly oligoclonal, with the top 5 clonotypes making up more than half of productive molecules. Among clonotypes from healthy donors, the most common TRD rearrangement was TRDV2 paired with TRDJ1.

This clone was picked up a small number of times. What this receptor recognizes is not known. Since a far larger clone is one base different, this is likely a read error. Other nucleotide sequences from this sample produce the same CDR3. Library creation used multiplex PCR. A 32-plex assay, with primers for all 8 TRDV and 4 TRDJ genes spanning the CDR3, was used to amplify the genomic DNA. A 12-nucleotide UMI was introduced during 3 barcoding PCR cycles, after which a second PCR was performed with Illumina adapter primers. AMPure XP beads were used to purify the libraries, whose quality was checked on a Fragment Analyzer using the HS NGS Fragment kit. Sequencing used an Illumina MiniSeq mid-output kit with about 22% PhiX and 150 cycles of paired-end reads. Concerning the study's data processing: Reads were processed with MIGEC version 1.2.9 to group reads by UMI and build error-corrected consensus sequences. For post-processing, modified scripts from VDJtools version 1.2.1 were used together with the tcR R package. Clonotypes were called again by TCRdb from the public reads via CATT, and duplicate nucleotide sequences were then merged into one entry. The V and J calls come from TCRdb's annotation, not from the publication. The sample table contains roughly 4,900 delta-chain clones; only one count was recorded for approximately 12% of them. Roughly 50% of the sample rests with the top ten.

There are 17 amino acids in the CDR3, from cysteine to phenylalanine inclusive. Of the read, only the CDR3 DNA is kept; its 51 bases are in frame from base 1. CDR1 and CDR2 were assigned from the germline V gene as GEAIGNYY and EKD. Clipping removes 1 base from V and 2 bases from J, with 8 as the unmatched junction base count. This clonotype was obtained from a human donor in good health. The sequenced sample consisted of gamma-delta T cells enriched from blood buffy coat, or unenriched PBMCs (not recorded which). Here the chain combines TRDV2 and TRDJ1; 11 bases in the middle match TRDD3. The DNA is TGTGCCTGTGACACAGTTGGGGGATACGCTGGGACCGATAAACTCATCTTT. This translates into CACDTVGGYAGTDKLIF.